The present T cell receptor beta chain was sequenced within a study of blood T cell repertoires in COVID-19. Study processing details: Estimated nucleated cell counts came from reference gene primer amplification. Using immunoSEQ multiplex PCR, the repertoire was profiled, and TCRdb retains in-frame clones only, with some absent. That table gives V, J and clone size, and the DNA gave D and trimming. The profile shows around 95,000 clones, about 85% of them singletons. Germline-derived CDR1 and CDR2 are SGHTA and FQGNSA. Between the trimmed V and J ends, which lost 5 bases and 7 bases, there was a span of 14 bases. The CDR3 totals 13 residues.

The specimen was peripheral blood. The chain has TRBV7-2 and TRBJ2-5; D is uncertain. The receptor comes from a human donor in a cohort sampled during active COVID-19. For the CDR3, the DNA is TGTGCCAGCAGCCCCGAGGTTGTTGGGACCCAGTACTTC. Protein sequence: CASSPEVVGTQYF. The full variable domain, rest sourced from reference TRBV7-2 and TRBJ2-5, is GAGVSQSPSNKVTEKGKDVELRCDPISGHTALYWYRQSLGQGLEFLIYFQGNSAPDKSGLPSDRFSAERTGGSVSTLTIQRTQQEDSAVYLCASSPEVVGTQYFGPGTRLLVL.